A single sample is the source of the 7 T cell receptor beta chains below, sequenced in a study of blood T cell repertoires in COVID-19. Generated by immunoSEQ multiplex PCR, the TCRdb table keeps only in-frame clones and is missing some. The sample carries over 110,000 clones, about 87% recorded once. The specimen was PBMCs or T cells enriched from blood (not recorded which). These TCRs come from a man aged 45-60 years in a cohort exposed to, infected with or recovered from COVID-19 (not recorded which).

The chain joins TRBV5-1 to TRBJ1-2, with 9 nucleotides matching TRBD1. Germline trimming cut 1 base from V and 0 bases from J; bases unmatched to any gene: 4. Germline CDR1 reads SGHRS; CDR2 reads YFSETQ. The CDR3 spans 16 residues. This CDR3 reads CASSLRGTGSNYGYTF. The CDR3 DNA sequence: TGCGCCAGCAGCTTGAGAGGGACAGGGTCTAACTATGGCTACACCTTC.

This chain connects TRBV7-2 to TRBJ1-3; 9 nucleotides line up with TRBD1. Trimming removed 1 base from V and 0 bases from J; junction bases left unmatched: 4. CDR1 and CDR2 from the germline V gene are SGHTA and FQGNSA. The CDR3 has 17 residues. As DNA, the CDR3 is TGTGCCAGCAGCTTAGGCGGACAGGGGCGCTCTGGAAACACCATATATTTT. It codes for CASSLGGQGRSGNTIYF.

The CDR3 sequence: CASSGLEAKDTQYF. CDR3 in DNA: TGTGCCAGCAGCGGTCTAGAGGCTAAGGATACGCAGTATTTT. The chain recombines TRBV9 with TRBJ2-3; no definite D call. This CDR3 region has 14 residues. The germline V and J ends were trimmed by 3 bases and 6 bases, with 14 bases remaining between them. Looked up from germline, CDR1 is SGDLS and CDR2 is YYNGEE.

The J gene is TRBJ2-7, the V gene TRBV7-9; no definite D call. V was cut by 2 bases and J by 2 bases, with 10 bases left in between. Germline V lookup: CDR1 SEHNR, CDR2 FQNEAQ (reference sequence). The CDR3 sequence is 14 residues long. The CDR3 nucleotides read TGTGCCAGCAGCTTACGTGCAGGAACCTACGAGCAGTACTTC. Its translation is CASSLRAGTYEQYF.

This clone has only one observation. The rearrangement uses TRBV14 and TRBJ1-5; unclear D gene. Germline values: CDR1 SGHDN, CDR2 FVKESK. The V end was cut by 2 bases, the J end by 7 bases, with 9 bases between. This CDR3 has 13 amino acids. CDR3 loop: CASSQSEAQPQHF. CDR3 sequence (DNA): TGTGCCAGCAGCCAAAGTGAGGCGCAGCCCCAGCATTTT.

V usage is TRBV3-1 (or the pseudogene TRBV3-2) and J usage is TRBJ2-4; D perhaps matches TRBD2 (7 bases). V was shortened by 2 bases and J by 8 bases, with 13 bases between the two germline ends. The CDR3 totals 14 residues. Germline-derived CDR1 and CDR2 are LGHDT and YNNKEL (reference sequence). The CDR3 here is CASSQNREGDIQYF. CDR3 DNA sequence: TGTGCCAGCAGCCAAAACAGGGAGGGGGACATTCAGTACTTC.

The chain uses TRBV29-1 and TRBJ1-1, with D unresolved. Germline CDR1 and CDR2: SQVTM and ANQGSEA. The V and J ends lost 2 bases and 6 bases respectively, with 10 bases between them. The CDR3 has 12 residues. The CDR3 loop reads CSVERGWPEAFF. Written as DNA, the CDR3 is TGCAGCGTTGAACGCGGGTGGCCTGAAGCTTTCTTT.